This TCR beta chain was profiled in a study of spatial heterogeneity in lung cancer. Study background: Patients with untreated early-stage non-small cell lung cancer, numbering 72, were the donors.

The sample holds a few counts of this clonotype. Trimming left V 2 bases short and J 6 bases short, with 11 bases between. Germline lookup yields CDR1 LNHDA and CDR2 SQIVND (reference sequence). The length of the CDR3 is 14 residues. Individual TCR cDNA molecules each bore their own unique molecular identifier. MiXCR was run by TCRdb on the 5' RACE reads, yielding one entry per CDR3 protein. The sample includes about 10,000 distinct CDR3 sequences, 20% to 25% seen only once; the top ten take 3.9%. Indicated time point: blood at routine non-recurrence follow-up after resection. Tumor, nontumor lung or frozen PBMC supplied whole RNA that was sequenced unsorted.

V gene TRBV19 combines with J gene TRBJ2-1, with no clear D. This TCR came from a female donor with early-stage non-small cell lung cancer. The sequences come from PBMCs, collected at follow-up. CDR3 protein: CASSIPRRSNEQFF. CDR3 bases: TGTGCCAGTAGTATACCGAGGAGATCCAATGAGCAGTTCTTC. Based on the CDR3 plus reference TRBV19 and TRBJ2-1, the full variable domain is DGGITQSPKYLFRKEGQNVTLSCEQNLNHDAMYWYRQDPGQGLRLIYYSQIVNDFQKGDIAEGYSVSREKKESFPLTVTSAQKNPTAFYLCASSIPRRSNEQFFGPGTRLTVL.